This T cell receptor beta chain was captured in a study of cytomegalovirus exposure and HLA in healthy donors. Findings and caveats of the study: Most observed TCR sequences were rare, whereas some public TCRs were detected in many donors.

PCR involved 60 Vbeta and 13 Jbeta primers. The assay was immunoSEQ multiplex PCR, and TCRdb's table has in-frame clones only and misses some. The data contain approximately 100,000 clones, about four fifths of them singletons. The length of the CDR3 is 14 residues. Germline CDR1 is MNHNS and CDR2 is SASEGT. On this clone itself: What it binds is unknown.

This sequence was found in a woman in her thirties in good health and CMV-seronegative. The V gene is TRBV6-1, the J gene TRBJ2-5, with a possible D match to TRBD1 (5 bases). Gene TRBJ2-7 matches the end of the DNA better, so the J call may be wrong. Sequenced material: PBMCs. In nucleotides, the CDR3 is TGTGCCAGCAGTGAACAAGGGGCTTCCTACGAGCAGTACTTC. Translating it yields CASSEQGASYEQYF.